The present T cell receptor (beta chain) was sequenced within a study of blood T cell repertoires in COVID-19. Overall study: COVID-19 samples collected from the United States, Italy and Spain covered acute and convalescent phases. The cDNA or gDNA used as material had been derived from T cells, B-cell-depleted T cells, or PBMCs.

In the original workflow: Estimated nucleated cell counts came from reference gene primer amplification. TCRdb's table, derived via immunoSEQ multiplex PCR, lists solely in-frame clones and lacks some. That table supplies the V and J calls and clone size; D and trimming were determined from the DNA. The sample has around 23,000 clones, roughly 87% seen once. The sample holds one count of this clone. V was trimmed by 2 bases and J by 0 bases, leaving 10 bases between them. The CDR3 runs to 16 residues. Looked up from germline, CDR1 is KGHSH and CDR2 is LQKENI. The rearrangement joins TRBV18 to TRBJ1-4; D call uncertain. The sample consisted of peripheral blood. The clonotype was recovered from a man aged 45-60 years with active COVID-19. CDR3 protein: CASSPFTPATNEKLFF. In DNA, the CDR3 is TGTGCCAGCTCACCATTTACTCCTGCAACTAATGAAAAACTGTTTTTT.